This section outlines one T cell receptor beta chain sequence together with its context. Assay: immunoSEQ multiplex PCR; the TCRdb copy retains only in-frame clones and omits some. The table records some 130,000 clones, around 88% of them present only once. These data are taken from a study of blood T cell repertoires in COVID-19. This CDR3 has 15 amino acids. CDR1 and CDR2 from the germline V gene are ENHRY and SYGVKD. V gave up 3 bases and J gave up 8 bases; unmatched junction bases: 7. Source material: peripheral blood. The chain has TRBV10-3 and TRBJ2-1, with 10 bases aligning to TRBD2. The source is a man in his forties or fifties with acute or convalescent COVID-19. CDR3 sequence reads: CAISERSAGGDEQFF. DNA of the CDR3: TGTGCCATCAGTGAAAGGTCAGCGGGAGGGGATGAGCAGTTCTTC.